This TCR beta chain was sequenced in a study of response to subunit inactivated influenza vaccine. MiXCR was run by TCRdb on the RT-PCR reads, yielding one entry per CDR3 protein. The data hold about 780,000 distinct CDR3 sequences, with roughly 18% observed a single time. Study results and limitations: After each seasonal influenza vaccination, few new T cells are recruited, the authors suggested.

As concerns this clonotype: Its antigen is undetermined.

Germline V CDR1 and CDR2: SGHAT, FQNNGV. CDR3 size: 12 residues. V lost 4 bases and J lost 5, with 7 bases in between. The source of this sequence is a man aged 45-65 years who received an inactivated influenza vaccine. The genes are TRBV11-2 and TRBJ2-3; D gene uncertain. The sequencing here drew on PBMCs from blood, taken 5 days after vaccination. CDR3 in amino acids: CASSWNIDTQYF. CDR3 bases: TGTGCCAGCAGCTGGAATATAGATACGCAGTATTTT.